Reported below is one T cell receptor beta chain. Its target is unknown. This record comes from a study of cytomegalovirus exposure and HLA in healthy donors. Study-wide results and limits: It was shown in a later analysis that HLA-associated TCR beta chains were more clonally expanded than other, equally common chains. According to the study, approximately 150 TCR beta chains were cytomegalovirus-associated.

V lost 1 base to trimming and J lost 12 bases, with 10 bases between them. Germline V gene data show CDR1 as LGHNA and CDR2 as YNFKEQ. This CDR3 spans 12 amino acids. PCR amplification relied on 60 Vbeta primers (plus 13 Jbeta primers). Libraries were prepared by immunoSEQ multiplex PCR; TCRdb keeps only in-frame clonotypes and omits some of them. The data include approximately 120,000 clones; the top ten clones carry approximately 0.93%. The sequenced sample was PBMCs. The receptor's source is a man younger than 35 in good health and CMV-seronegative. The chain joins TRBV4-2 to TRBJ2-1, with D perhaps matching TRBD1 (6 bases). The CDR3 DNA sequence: TGTGCCAGCAGCCAAGGGGGCAGGGGGCAGTTCTTC. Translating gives CASSQGGRGQFF.